Listed here are 26 T cell receptor beta chains from one sample, sequenced in a study of chemoradiotherapy in HPV16-positive cancers. Profiling relied on immunoSEQ multiplex PCR, and the TCRdb table lists in-frame clones only, not all of them. In the table there are 440 or so clones, approximately 80% of which are singletons. The material sequenced was tumor tissue, taken from a patient who underwent chemoradiotherapy. These receptors were collected from a human donor with HPV-associated anogenital cancer.

The V gene is TRBV29-1, the J gene TRBJ1-2, with a tentative D call TRBD1 (5 bases). This CDR3 is built from 15 residues. Trimming left V 5 bases short and J 2 bases short, with 18 bases between. Per germline, CDR1 SQVTM and CDR2 ANQGSEA. This CDR3 reads CSVLQASRGNYGYTF. As DNA, the CDR3 is TGCAGCGTTCTACAGGCCTCTCGGGGGAACTATGGCTACACCTTC.

The rearrangement joins TRBV10-3 to TRBJ2-1, with 12 nucleotides matching TRBD2. V lost 0 bases to trimming and J lost 8 bases; unmatched junction nucleotides: 11. The CDR3 has 18 amino acids. CDR1 and CDR2 (germline): ENHRY, SYGVKD. The chain's CDR3 is CAISESRASGGAKDEQFF. The CDR3 DNA is TGTGCCATCAGTGAGTCTAGGGCTAGCGGGGGGGCCAAGGATGAGCAGTTCTTC.

About this clone itself: An end of the junction does not agree with germline; a read error may underlie this. V usage is TRBV19 and J usage is TRBJ1-2, with D perhaps TRBD1 (5 bases). From germline, CDR1 is LNHDA and CDR2 SQIVND (reference sequence). The CDR3 extends over 14 amino acids. CDR3 bases: TGTGCCAGTAGTATTAGGGGAAGAAGTAATGGCCACACCTTC. Its translation: CASSIRGRSNGHTF. The variable domain in full, with the rest retrieved from reference TRBV19 and TRBJ1-2, is DGGITQSPKYLFRKEGQNVTLSCEQNLNHDAMYWYRQDPGQGLRLIYYSQIVNDFQKGDIAEGYSVSREKKESFPLTVTSAQKNPTAFYLCASSIRGRSNGHTFGSGTRLTVV.

This chain uses TRBV2 with TRBJ2-2; 8 bases map to TRBD1. Germline V gene lookup returns CDR1 SNHLY and CDR2 FYNNEI. The CDR3 is 15 residues long. V shed 6 bases and J 6 bases; nucleotides not matched to a gene: 9. CDR3 sequence: CASSLDRAGAGELFF. CDR3 DNA sequence: TGTGCCAGCAGCCTGGACAGGGCTGGCGCCGGGGAGCTGTTTTTT. The full variable domain, its missing parts supplied by reference TRBV2 and TRBJ2-2, is EPEVTQTPSHQVTQMGQEVILRCVPISNHLYFYWYRQILGQKVEFLVSFYNNEISEKSEIFDDQFSVERPDGSNFTLKIRSTKLEDSAMYFCASSLDRAGAGELFFGEGSRLTVL.

V usage is TRBV18 and J usage is TRBJ1-6, with no clear D. The CDR3 totals 14 residues. Trimming stripped 2 bases from V and 10 bases from J, with 12 bases between. Germline assignment: CDR1 KGHSH and CDR2 LQKENI. The CDR3 loop reads CASSPTDLGSPLHF. The CDR3, as DNA: TGTGCCAGCTCACCAACAGACCTGGGGTCACCCCTCCACTTT.

The count of this clone is one. V is TRBV28 and J is TRBJ1-1; TRBD1 aligns across 10 bases. Per germline, CDR1 MDHEN and CDR2 SYDVKM. This CDR3 comprises 15 residues. J was trimmed by 4 bases and V by 1 base; bases with no gene match: 3. CDR3 residues: CASSLFRTGGTEAFF. The CDR3 DNA follows: TGTGCCAGCAGTTTATTTCGGACAGGGGGCACTGAAGCTTTCTTT.

The chain links TRBV6-5 to TRBJ1-1; 10 nucleotides agree with TRBD1. The CDR3 has 16 residues. The junction had 6 bases not matched to a gene; V was cut back by 4 bases and J by 1 base. The V gene's germline CDR1 is MNHEY and CDR2 SVGAGI. The CDR3 DNA follows: TGTGCCAGCAGTTCCCTCGGGACAGGGGAGAACACTGAAGCTTTCTTT. As protein: CASSSLGTGENTEAFF.

The chain uses TRBV28 and TRBJ2-3; either TRBD1 or TRBD2 may supply D (7 bases each). Looked up from germline, CDR1 is MDHEN and CDR2 is SYDVKM. V lost 8 bases to trimming and J lost 3 bases, with 15 bases between them. The CDR3 has 14 residues. DNA of the CDR3: TGTGCCAGCGGTACAGGGGAGGGAACAGATACGCAGTATTTT. Protein: CASGTGEGTDTQYF.

This chain uses TRBV7-2 with TRBJ2-2; D not resolved. V was cut by 3 bases and J by 0 bases, with 5 bases left in between. Germline CDR1 reads SGHTA; CDR2 reads FQGNSA. The CDR3 consists of 14 residues. The chain's CDR3 is CASSFQANTGELFF. DNA for the CDR3: TGTGCCAGCAGCTTTCAGGCGAACACCGGGGAGCTGTTTTTT.

This chain joins TRBV28 and TRBJ1-1; 9 positions agree with TRBD1. The V gene end was trimmed by 0 bases and the J gene end by 3 bases; junction bases not matched to a gene: 5. There are 16 residues in the CDR3. Germline CDR1 MDHEN, CDR2 SYDVKM. The CDR3 bases are TGTGCCAGCAGTTTATGGACAGGGGGGATTCACACTGAAGCTTTCTTT. Encoded protein: CASSLWTGGIHTEAFF.

The CDR3 DNA sequence: TGTGCCAGCAGCCCGGAGTTCACTGAAGCTTTCTTT. It encodes CASSPEFTEAFF. The gene calls are TRBV14 and TRBJ1-1; D unclear. The V gene's germline CDR1 is SGHDN and CDR2 FVKESK. The CDR3 runs to 12 residues. The ends were cut back, 4 bases at V and 4 bases at J, with 7 bases in the middle.

This clone came up a few times. This chain connects TRBV28 to TRBJ2-1, with 11 bases matching TRBD1. The CDR3 spans 14 residues. Germline-derived CDR1 and CDR2 are MDHEN and SYDVKM. The J segment lost 4 bases and the V segment lost 11 bases, leaving 7 bases of the junction unmatched. CDR3 sequence reads: CAGSDRGPYNEQFF. In nucleotides, the CDR3 is TGTGCCGGATCGGACAGGGGGCCTTACAATGAGCAGTTCTTC.

The chain carries TRBV5-8 and TRBJ1-2; 7 nucleotides align to TRBD1. CDR3 size: 17 residues. Looked up from germline, CDR1 is SGHTS and CDR2 is YDEGEE. The V gene end was trimmed by 4 bases and the J gene end by 8 bases; junction bases not matched to a gene: 20. The CDR3 loop reads CASSPWDSGEKGLGYTF. CDR3 in DNA: TGTGCCAGCAGCCCCTGGGACAGCGGGGAAAAGGGTCTCGGCTACACCTTC.

As to this clone: Other DNA sequences in this sample translate to the same CDR3. The CDR3 nucleotides read TGTGCCAGCAGCCGGGGACAGGGCTACGAGCAGTACTTC. This translates into CASSRGQGYEQYF. The chain couples TRBV28 to TRBJ2-7, with 9 bases that match TRBD1. This CDR3 spans 13 amino acids. J gave up 3 bases and V 6 bases, and 3 bases lay outside the gene matches. The germline V gene has CDR1 MDHEN and CDR2 SYDVKM.

V is TRBV10-2 and J is TRBJ1-5; D uncertain. Germline V gene lookup returns CDR1 WSHSY and CDR2 SAAADI. Trimming removed 0 bases at V and 5 bases at J, with 11 bases between. The CDR3 length is 15 residues. CDR3 bases: TGCGCCAGCAGTGAGTCATCGGGTGAGGATCAGCCCCAGCATTTT. This translates into CASSESSGEDQPQHF.

The chain joins TRBV6-1 to TRBJ2-3, with 11 bases fitting TRBD2. The J segment lost 4 bases and the V segment lost 0 bases, leaving 3 bases of the junction unmatched. In germline, CDR1 is MNHNS, CDR2 SASEGT. The CDR3 length is 16 residues. CDR3 residues: CASSEASGGAPDTQYF. The CDR3 nucleotides are TGTGCCAGCAGTGAAGCTAGCGGGGGGGCCCCAGATACGCAGTATTTT.

The chain uses TRBV28 and TRBJ1-5; D is possibly TRBD1 (5 bases). The CDR3 runs 16 residues. The germline V gene encodes CDR1 MDHEN and CDR2 SYDVKM. V was trimmed by 4 bases and J by 0 bases, leaving 13 bases between them. In DNA, the CDR3 is TGTGCCAGCAGTTGGCAGGGCCCGAATAGCAATCAGCCCCAGCATTTT. Protein: CASSWQGPNSNQPQHF.

J is TRBJ2-3 and V is TRBV5-4; D is possibly TRBD1 (6 bases). CDR1 and CDR2 from the germline V gene are SGHNT and YYREEE (reference sequence). V lost 3 bases and J lost 1, with 12 bases in between. The CDR3 is 15 amino acids. CDR3 residues: CASSSAGQRTDTQYF. CDR3 sequence (DNA): TGTGCCAGCAGCTCCGCAGGACAGCGCACAGATACGCAGTATTTT.

The genes are TRBV5-1 and TRBJ2-5; 7 bases are a match to TRBD2. The length of the CDR3 is 15 residues. Germline V gene data show CDR1 as SGHRS and CDR2 as YFSETQ. With 2 bases clipped from V and 2 bases from J, the junction kept 6 bases outside the gene matches. The CDR3 nucleotides read TGCGCCAGCAGCTTATCGAGCGGGGCTCAAGAGACCCAGTACTTC. Translated, it gives CASSLSSGAQETQYF.

The chain links TRBV15 to TRBJ2-5; D unclear. The length of the CDR3 is 15 residues. Germline CDR1 reads LNHNV; CDR2 reads YYDKDF (reference sequence). Trimming cost V 0 bases and J 1 base, with 9 bases left between them. CDR3 sequence: CATSRDRTPQETQYF. The DNA for the CDR3 is TGTGCCACCAGCAGAGACCGAACTCCCCAAGAGACCCAGTACTTC.

The chain is built from TRBV27 and TRBJ1-1, with D maybe TRBD1 (5 bases). This CDR3 is 13 amino acids long. Trimming cost V 3 bases and J 5 bases, with 10 bases left between them. Per the germline V gene, CDR1 is MNHEY and CDR2 is SMNVEV (reference sequence). The chain's CDR3 is CASSLGRQTEAFF. The CDR3 nucleotides are TGTGCCAGCAGTTTGGGGCGGCAGACTGAAGCTTTCTTT.

The rearrangement joins TRBV11-2 to TRBJ2-7; the match to TRBD1 covers 7 bases. After removal of 5 bases from V and 9 bases from J, the junction contained 7 bases not matched to a gene. This CDR3 comprises 12 residues. CDR1 and CDR2 from the germline V gene are SGHAT and FQNNGV. This chain's CDR3 is CASSPLGDRQYF. The CDR3 nucleotides are TGTGCCAGCAGCCCCCTAGGGGACAGGCAGTACTTC.

The rearrangement links TRBV4-2 to TRBJ1-3, with D unresolved. The V gene lost 0 bases and the J gene lost 0 bases, with 9 bases spanning the gap. CDR1 is LGHNA and CDR2 is YNFKEQ in the germline V gene. CDR3 size: 16 residues. CDR3 sequence reads: CASSQDLGSSGNTIYF. CDR3 nucleotides: TGTGCCAGCAGCCAAGACCTCGGCAGCTCTGGAAACACCATATATTTT.

The CDR3 here is CASSFGTTYGYTF. CDR3 nucleotide sequence: TGTGCCAGCAGCTTTGGTACGACATATGGCTACACCTTC. This chain connects TRBV7-3 to TRBJ1-2; D not resolved. The germline V and J ends were trimmed by 3 bases and 5 bases, with 10 bases remaining between them. The CDR3 consists of 13 residues. CDR1 is SGHTA, CDR2 FQGTGA, per germline.

The J gene is TRBJ1-2, the V gene TRBV11-2; D gene ambiguous. The CDR3 sequence is 13 residues long. Germline lookup yields CDR1 SGHAT and CDR2 FQNNGV. V was clipped by 3 bases and J by 7 bases, with 12 bases between them. The DNA of the CDR3 is TGTGCCAGCAGCTTGGGTTTTGCGGGTGGCTACACCTTC. Amino acids: CASSLGFAGGYTF.

The chain is built from TRBV4-2 and TRBJ2-5; either TRBD1 or TRBD2 may fit D (6 bases each). The germline gives CDR1 LGHNA, CDR2 YNFKEQ. This CDR3 spans 15 amino acids. Trimming shortened V by 0 bases and J by 1 base, and 9 bases separated the two germline ends. The CDR3 protein is CASSQDSGAQETQYF. CDR3 bases: TGTGCCAGCAGCCAAGATTCGGGGGCCCAAGAGACCCAGTACTTC.